This record looks at one T cell receptor beta chain sequence and its context. Its antigen is currently unknown. This sample is part of a study of PD-1 blockade in classical Hodgkin lymphoma. General study findings and limits: The baseline diversity of complete responders showed similarity to that of newly diagnosed patients. At C4D1, TCR diversity had climbed significantly for CD4+ cells, though not for CD8+ cells. Before treatment, TCR diversity in newly diagnosed patients was reportedly lower than in healthy donors.

The ends were cut back, 1 base at V and 1 base at J, with 8 bases in the middle. CDR1 is SGHTS and CDR2 is YDEGEE in the germline V gene. The CDR3 covers 14 residues. Every one of the patients relapsed after autologous stem cell transplantation (brentuximab vedotin exposure was variable). Complete response, partial response or progressive disease was recorded as best response. This table comes from immunoSEQ multiplex PCR, and its TCRdb copy is limited to in-frame clones, with some not included. This sample has about 13,000 clones; about 90% occur once, and the top ten carry 20%. The sequencing used peripheral blood mononuclear cells (PBMCs), collected at baseline. This chain connects TRBV5-8 to TRBJ1-1; D call uncertain. This clonotype originated in a human donor with classical Hodgkin lymphoma. CDR3 sequence reads: CASSLWYGNTEAFF. For the CDR3, the DNA is TGTGCCAGCAGCTTGTGGTATGGGAACACTGAAGCTTTCTTT.